The present T cell receptor beta chain was sequenced within a study of T cells in Graves' hyperthyroidism and ophthalmopathy. V lost 5 bases and J lost 6, with 20 bases in between. The germline V gene has CDR1 DFQATT and CDR2 SNEGSKA (reference sequence). The CDR3 covers 14 residues. Amplification yielded TCR beta CDR3 regions, with RNA transcripts as the source. The HTBI primer set was used in a first-round RT-PCR of the TCR CDR3. MiXCR, applied by TCRdb to the multiplex PCR reads, yields one record per CDR3 protein. This table holds some 440,000 distinct CDR3 sequences, about 15% found once. This clonotype has a count of ten or more. The study defined stable Graves' hyperthyroidism as no ophthalmopathy progression within 18 months. Exclusions: uncontrolled infection, other autoimmune disease, pregnancy, lactation.

The receptor was derived from a woman between 18 and 30 years old with Graves' hyperthyroidism. The sample taken for sequencing was blood. The chain carries TRBV20-1 and TRBJ2-7, with a possible D match to TRBD2 (6 bases). CDR3 DNA sequence: TGCAGTGCTGTAAGGGACTCTCTTTTCGGCGAGCAGTACTTC. It encodes CSAVRDSLFGEQYF.